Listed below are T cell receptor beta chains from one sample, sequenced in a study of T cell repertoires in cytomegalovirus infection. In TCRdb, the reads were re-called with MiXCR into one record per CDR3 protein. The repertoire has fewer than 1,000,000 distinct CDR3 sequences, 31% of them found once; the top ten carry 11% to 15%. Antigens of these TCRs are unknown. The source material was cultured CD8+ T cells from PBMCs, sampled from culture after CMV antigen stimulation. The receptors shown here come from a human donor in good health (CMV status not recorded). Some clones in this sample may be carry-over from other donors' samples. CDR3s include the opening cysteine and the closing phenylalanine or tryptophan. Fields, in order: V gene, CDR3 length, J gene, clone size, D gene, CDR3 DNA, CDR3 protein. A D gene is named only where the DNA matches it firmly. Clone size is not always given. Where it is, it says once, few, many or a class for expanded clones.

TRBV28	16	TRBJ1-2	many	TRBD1	TGTGCCAGCAGCTCACAGGGGACTCGTCAGGACTATGGCTACACCTTC	CASSSQGTRQDYGYTF
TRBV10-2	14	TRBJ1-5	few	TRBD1	TGCGCCAGCAGTCAGGACAGGTTCAATCAGCCCCAGCATTTT	CASSQDRFNQPQHF
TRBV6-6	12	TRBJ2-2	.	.	TGTGCCAGCATCCCTATCACCGGGGAGCTGTTTTTT	CASIPITGELFF
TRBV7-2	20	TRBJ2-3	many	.	TGTGCCAGCAGCCCACCTAGGGGCCTAAGACACAAGCAAAGCACAGATACGCAGTATTTT	CASSPPRGLRHKQSTDTQYF
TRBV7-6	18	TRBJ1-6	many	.	TGTGCCAGCAGCATGGAGGAGTACGGGGGCGACCATAATTCACCCCTCCACTTT	CASSMEEYGGDHNSPLHF
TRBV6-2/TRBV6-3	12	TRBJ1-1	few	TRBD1	TGTGCCAGCAGTTTGGACAGGGTAGAAGCTTTCTTT	CASSLDRVEAFF
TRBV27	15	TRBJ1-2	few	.	TGTGCCAGCAGTTCGCGGGGAGGGCCCTACTATGGCTACACCTTC	CASSSRGGPYYGYTF
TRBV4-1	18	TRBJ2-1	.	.	TGCGCCAGCAGCCAGCCCCGACAGGGAGGGGACCCCTACAATGAGCAGTTCTTC	CASSQPRQGGDPYNEQFF
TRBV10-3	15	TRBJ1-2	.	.	TGTGCCATCAGTGAGTCGGGAGGGGACGTCTATGGCTACACCTTC	CAISESGGDVYGYTF
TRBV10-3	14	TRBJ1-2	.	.	TGTGCCATCAGTGACACAGGGAATAACTATGGCTACACCTTC	CAISDTGNNYGYTF
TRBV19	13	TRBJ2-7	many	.	TGTGCCAGTAGTCCGGGGGCGAGCTACGAGCAGTACTTC	CASSPGASYEQYF
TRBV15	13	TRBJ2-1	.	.	TGTGCCACCAGCCACCGGGACTACAATGAGCAGTTCTTC	CATSHRDYNEQFF
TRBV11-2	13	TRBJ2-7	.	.	TGTGCCAGCAGCGAGGGACCGACCCACGAGCAGTACTTC	CASSEGPTHEQYF
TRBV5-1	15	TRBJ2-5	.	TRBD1	TGCGCCAGCAGCTACGGACAGGGTTATCAAGAGACCCAGTACTTC	CASSYGQGYQETQYF
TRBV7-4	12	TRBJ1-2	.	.	TGTGCCAGCAGCTCTGACATCCACGGCTACACCTTC	CASSSDIHGYTF
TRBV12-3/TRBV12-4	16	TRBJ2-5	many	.	TGTGCCAGCAGCAACTCTAGCTGGGGAAATAAAGAGACCCAGTACTTC	CASSNSSWGNKETQYF
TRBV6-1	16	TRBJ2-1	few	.	TGTGCCAGCAGTGAACGTCCCGGGGGCTTTTACAATGAGCAGTTCTTC	CASSERPGGFYNEQFF
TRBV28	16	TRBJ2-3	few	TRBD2	TGTGCCAGCAGTTTCTTTAGCGGGGGGATCACAGATACGCAGTATTTT	CASSFFSGGITDTQYF
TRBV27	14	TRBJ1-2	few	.	TGTGCCAGCAGTAGGGGAGGACAGCTCTATGGCTACACCTTC	CASSRGGQLYGYTF
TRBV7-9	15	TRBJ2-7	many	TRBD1	TGTGCCAGCAGCCCACCCGGGACAGGGGCCTTGGAGCAGTACTTC	CASSPPGTGALEQYF
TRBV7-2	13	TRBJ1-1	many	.	TGTGCCAGCAGCTTAGTGGGAACCACTGAAGCTTTCTTT	CASSLVGTTEAFF
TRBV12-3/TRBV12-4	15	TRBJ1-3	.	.	TGTGCCAGCGTTCTCGGGAGCTTCTCTGGAAACACCATATATTTT	CASVLGSFSGNTIYF
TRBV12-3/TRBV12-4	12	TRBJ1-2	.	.	TGTGCCGGCAGTTTAAAACAAAAATCCTACACCTTC	CAGSLKQKSYTF
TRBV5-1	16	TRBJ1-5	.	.	TGCGCCAGCAGCTTCAGATTGTTTCAGTTCAATCAGCCCCAGCATTTT	CASSFRLFQFNQPQHF
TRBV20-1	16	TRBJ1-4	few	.	TGCAGTGCTCCCGGCGAACCTTGGACGACTAATGAAAAACTGTTTTTT	CSAPGEPWTTNEKLFF
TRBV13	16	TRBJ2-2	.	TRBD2	TGTGCCAGCAGCTTCCGGGTCGCGGGGGACACCGGGGAGCTGTTTTTT	CASSFRVAGDTGELFF
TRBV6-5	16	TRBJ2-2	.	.	TGTGCCAGCAGCTTGACTCATATTATTAACACCGGGGAGCTGTTTTTT	CASSLTHIINTGELFF
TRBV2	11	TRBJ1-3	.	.	TGTGCCAGCAGAGTTGGAAACACCATATATTTT	CASRVGNTIYF
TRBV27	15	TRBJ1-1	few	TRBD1	TGTGCCAGCAGTAAGGGGGCGACAGGGAGGACTGAAGCTTTCTTT	CASSKGATGRTEAFF
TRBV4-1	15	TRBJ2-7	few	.	TGCGCCAGCAGCCAAGTGGGGGACCGGGGGTACGAGCAGTACTTC	CASSQVGDRGYEQYF
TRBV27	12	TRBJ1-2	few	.	TGTGCCAGCAAACAGGGTAACTATGGCTACACCTTC	CASKQGNYGYTF
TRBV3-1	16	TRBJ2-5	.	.	TGTGCCAGCAGCCAAGTTGTGGGTAAACCTCAAGAGACCCAGTACTTC	CASSQVVGKPQETQYF
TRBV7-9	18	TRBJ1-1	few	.	TGTGCCAGCAGCTTAGACCGCACGGGGTGGGGGATGAACACTGAAGCTTTCTTT	CASSLDRTGWGMNTEAFF
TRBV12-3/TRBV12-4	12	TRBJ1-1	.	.	TGTGCCAGCAGTTTAGCATCCAGCGGAGCTTTCTTT	CASSLASSGAFF
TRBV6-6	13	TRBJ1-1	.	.	TGTGCCAGCAGAGTTGGGGGTTACACTGAAGCTTTCTTT	CASRVGGYTEAFF
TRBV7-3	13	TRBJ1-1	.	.	TGTGCCAGCCAAGGACTTTCGAACACTGAAGCTTTCTTT	CASQGLSNTEAFF
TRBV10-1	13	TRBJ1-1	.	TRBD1	TGCGCCAGCTCTGGACAGGGGGCCCCTGAAGCTTTCTTT	CASSGQGAPEAFF
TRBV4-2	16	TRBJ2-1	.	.	TGTGCCAGCAGCCAAGAGGGGGCGGGGCGGGGTAATGAGCAGTTCTTC	CASSQEGAGRGNEQFF
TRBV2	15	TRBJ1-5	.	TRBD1	TGTGCCAGCCAAGGGGGACAGGGGGCTCAGCAGCCCCAGCATTTT	CASQGGQGAQQPQHF
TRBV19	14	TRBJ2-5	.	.	TGTGCCAGTAGTATCCGGATGACCGAAGAGACCCAGTACTTC	CASSIRMTEETQYF
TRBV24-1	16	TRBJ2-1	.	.	TGTGCCACCAGTGAGTCCGGACAGCGGGGTTACAATGAGCAGTTCTTC	CATSESGQRGYNEQFF
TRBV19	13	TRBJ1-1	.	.	TGTGCCAGTTCTGCGGGCATGGCCACTGAAGCTTTCTTT	CASSAGMATEAFF
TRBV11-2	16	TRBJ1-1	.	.	TGTGCCAGCAGCCCCTGGGGTCCGGGGCGGACCACTGAAGCTTTCTTT	CASSPWGPGRTTEAFF
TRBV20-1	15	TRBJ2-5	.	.	TGCAGTGCTAGAGGAGAGAAGGGGCCCCAAGAGACCCAGTACTTC	CSARGEKGPQETQYF
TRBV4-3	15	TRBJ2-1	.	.	TGCGCCAGCAGCCTCAAGGTCTCGCTCCTCAATGAGCAGTTCTTC	CASSLKVSLLNEQFF
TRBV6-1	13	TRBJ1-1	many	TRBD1	TGTGCCAGCAGATTACAGGGGGCTTCTGAAGCTTTCTTT	CASRLQGASEAFF
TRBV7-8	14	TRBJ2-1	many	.	TGTGCCAGCAGCTTAGTTTCAAAAGGGGATGAGCAGTTCTTC	CASSLVSKGDEQFF
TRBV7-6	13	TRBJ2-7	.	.	TGTGCCAACCAGGGGCAGACTGGTTACGAGCAGTACTTC	CANQGQTGYEQYF
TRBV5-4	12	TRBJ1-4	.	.	TGTGCCAGCAGCTTGGGTCGTGAAAAACTGTTTTTT	CASSLGREKLFF
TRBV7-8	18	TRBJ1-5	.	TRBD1	TGTGCCAGCAGCTTAGCCGTCGGACAGGTCTATAACAATCAGCCCCAGCATTTT	CASSLAVGQVYNNQPQHF
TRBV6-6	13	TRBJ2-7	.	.	TGTGCCAGCAATTCCGGAGGGGGCCGGGAGCAGTACTTC	CASNSGGGREQYF
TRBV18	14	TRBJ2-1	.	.	TGTGCCAGCTCACTATTCAGAAGCGGCGATGAGCAGTTCTTC	CASSLFRSGDEQFF
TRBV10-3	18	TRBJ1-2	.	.	TGTGCCATCAGTGATACTTGGGACGACGGTTCACCTGTCTATGGCTACACCTTC	CAISDTWDDGSPVYGYTF
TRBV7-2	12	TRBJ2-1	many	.	TGTGCCACTCAGGCCTCCTACAATGAGCAGTTCTTC	CATQASYNEQFF
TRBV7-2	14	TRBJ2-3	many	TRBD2	TGTGCCAGCAGCTCTGGCGGGGGGGCGTATACGCAGTATTTT	CASSSGGGAYTQYF